The rows below give T cell receptor beta chains drawn from one sample of a study of blood T cell repertoires in COVID-19. Assay used: immunoSEQ multiplex PCR; TCRdb lists only in-frame clones, some missing. The table records about 400,000 clones, about 90% of them present only once. The sequenced material came from PBMCs or T cells enriched from blood (not recorded which). The source is a woman in her twenties or thirties who had recovered from COVID-19. CDR3s include the opening cysteine and the closing phenylalanine or tryptophan. The D gene is left open where the match is weak. Expanded clones get a size class; other rows say once, few or many, or leave the size out.

d_gene	v_gene	abundance	j_gene	CDR3aa	CDR3nt
.	TRBV27	.	TRBJ2-2	CASSPTLPTGELFF	TGTGCCAGCAGTCCGACATTGCCCACCGGGGAGCTGTTTTTT
.	TRBV27	.	TRBJ2-7	CASCHRDSSYEQYF	TGTGCCAGCTGCCACAGGGATAGCTCCTACGAGCAGTACTTC
TRBD2	TRBV4-2	.	TRBJ2-7	CASSQDLEGGPSYEQYF	TGTGCCAGCAGCCAAGATCTAGAGGGAGGGCCCTCCTACGAGCAGTACTTC
.	TRBV6-5	.	TRBJ1-2	CASSTGRDYGYTF	TGTGCCAGCAGCACAGGGAGGGACTATGGCTACACCTTC
.	TRBV19	.	TRBJ1-3	CASSIRLSGNTIYF	TGTGCCAGTAGTATAAGACTCTCTGGAAACACCATATATTTT
TRBD1	TRBV7-2	.	TRBJ1-4	CASSLGRGREKLFF	TGTGCCAGCAGCTTAGGCAGGGGGCGGGAAAAACTGTTTTTT
.	TRBV30	.	TRBJ2-7	CAWRGAGGIHEQYF	TGTGCCTGGAGAGGGGCAGGGGGGATCCACGAGCAGTACTTC
.	TRBV2	.	TRBJ1-1	CASSDAVNTEAFF	TGTGCCAGCAGTGATGCGGTGAACACTGAAGCTTTCTTT
TRBD1	TRBV3-1/TRBV3-2	.	TRBJ1-1	CASRPRGGQGGTEAFF	TGTGCCAGCAGGCCCCGAGGGGGACAGGGGGGCACTGAAGCTTTCTTT
TRBD1	TRBV19	.	TRBJ2-3	CASSRTGVGDTQYF	TGTGCCAGTAGCCGGACAGGGGTAGGAGATACGCAGTATTTT
.	TRBV5-1	.	TRBJ2-7	CASSSFESGLRSSYEQYF	TGCGCCAGCAGCTCCTTCGAGTCGGGACTCCGAAGCTCCTACGAGCAGTACTTC
TRBD2	TRBV24-1	once	TRBJ2-1	CATSDWTSRDEQFF	TGTGCCACCAGTGACTGGACTAGCCGAGATGAGCAGTTCTTC
TRBD1	TRBV7-9	.	TRBJ2-7	CASSPNPDRVNEQYF	TGTGCCAGCAGCCCGAATCCGGACAGGGTGAACGAGCAGTACTTC
.	TRBV3-1/TRBV3-2	.	TRBJ1-2	CASSPLTTAGDASNYGYTF	TGTGCCAGCAGCCCCCTTACAACGGCCGGGGATGCCTCTAACTATGGCTACACCTTC
.	TRBV5-1	.	TRBJ1-2	CASSTGLGLNYGYTF	TGCGCCAGCAGCACAGGTTTAGGGCTTAACTATGGCTACACCTTC
.	TRBV15	once	TRBJ2-1	CATSRDTGDPLVYEQFF	TGTGCCACCAGCAGAGATACGGGAGACCCCCTAGTCTATGAGCAGTTCTTC
.	TRBV28	.	TRBJ2-7	CASSPPVPYEQYF	TGTGCCAGCAGTCCCCCAGTCCCCTACGAGCAGTACTTC
TRBD1	TRBV15	.	TRBJ2-7	CATSSRGQQYEQYF	TGTGCCACCAGCAGCCGGGGACAGCAATACGAGCAGTACTTC
TRBD1	TRBV19	.	TRBJ1-1	CASGLEYGTASEAFF	TGTGCCAGCGGCTTAGAATACGGGACAGCGAGTGAAGCTTTCTTT
TRBD1	TRBV2	.	TRBJ2-7	CASSPGQGPYEQYF	TGTGCCAGCAGCCCCGGACAGGGACCCTACGAGCAGTACTTC
TRBD1	TRBV28	.	TRBJ2-7	CASSLQQGAYEQYF	TGTGCCAGCAGTTTGCAACAGGGGGCCTACGAGCAGTACTTC
.	TRBV19	once	TRBJ1-5	CASSSYVGGNQPQHF	TGTGCCAGTAGTAGTTATGTAGGGGGCAATCAGCCCCAGCATTTT
.	TRBV7-4	.	TRBJ2-7	CASSVQGPPLFEQYF	TGTGCCAGCAGCGTACAGGGTCCCCCATTATTCGAGCAGTACTTC
.	TRBV2	.	TRBJ2-1	CASSVLEDEQFF	TGTGCCAGCAGTGTCCTAGAAGATGAGCAGTTCTTC
TRBD1	TRBV2	.	TRBJ1-5	CASRAARGSFQPQHF	TGTGCCAGCAGAGCGGCCAGGGGGTCTTTTCAGCCCCAGCATTTT
TRBD1	TRBV27	.	TRBJ1-1	CASSFDRAAEAFF	TGTGCCAGCAGTTTCGACAGGGCTGCTGAAGCTTTCTTT
.	TRBV5-1	.	TRBJ1-2	CASSAAGYNYGYTF	TGCGCCAGCAGCGCCGCGGGGTACAACTATGGCTACACCTTC
.	TRBV3-1/TRBV3-2	.	TRBJ1-1	CASSRGTYMNTEAFF	TGTGCCAGCAGCCGAGGTACATACATGAACACTGAAGCTTTCTTT
.	TRBV11-2	.	TRBJ2-7	CASSVPGLPWEQYF	TGTGCCAGCAGCGTACCGGGACTCCCGTGGGAGCAGTACTTC
TRBD1	TRBV19	once	TRBJ1-6	CASSSRTGGSYNSPLHF	TGTGCCAGTAGTAGTCGGACAGGGGGCTCCTATAATTCACCCCTCCACTTT
.	TRBV3-1/TRBV3-2	.	TRBJ1-5	CASSQGVGQPQHF	TGTGCCAGCAGCCAAGGAGTTGGTCAGCCCCAGCATTTT
TRBD2	TRBV5-5	.	TRBJ2-3	CASSLTSGYLDTQYF	TGTGCCAGCAGCCTGACTAGCGGGTATCTAGATACGCAGTATTTT
TRBD1	TRBV27	once	TRBJ1-1	CASSSDRGEIDTEAFF	TGTGCCAGCAGTTCGGACAGGGGTGAAATCGACACTGAAGCTTTCTTT
TRBD1	TRBV27	.	TRBJ2-2	CASRPPPGTAYTGELFF	TGTGCCAGCAGGCCCCCACCCGGGACAGCCTACACCGGGGAGCTGTTTTTT
.	TRBV27	.	TRBJ1-5	CASSRGFNQPQHF	TGTGCCAGCAGTCGAGGCTTCAATCAGCCCCAGCATTTT
.	TRBV10-3	.	TRBJ2-3	CAIRGGSTDTQYF	TGTGCCATCAGAGGAGGGAGCACAGATACGCAGTATTTT
.	TRBV6-5	.	TRBJ2-7	CASRPRAGYEQYF	TGTGCCAGCCGACCGCGAGCAGGCTACGAGCAGTACTTC
TRBD1	TRBV5-1	.	TRBJ1-3	CASREQGAYNTIYF	TGCGCCAGCAGAGAACAGGGGGCATATAACACCATATATTTT
.	TRBV6-6	.	TRBJ1-3	CASSYLQGDTIYF	TGTGCCAGCAGTTACCTACAGGGCGACACCATATATTTT
TRBD1	TRBV18	few	TRBJ1-5	CASSTGQNQPQHF	TGTGCCAGCTCAACGGGACAGAATCAGCCCCAGCATTTT
.	TRBV19	.	TRBJ2-7	CASRDSPTHEQYF	TGTGCCAGTAGGGACAGTCCGACCCACGAGCAGTACTTC
TRBD1	TRBV7-9	.	TRBJ1-2	CASSSTGTGLLVAGYTF	TGTGCCAGCAGCTCCACCGGGACAGGGTTATTAGTAGCTGGCTACACCTTC
TRBD1	TRBV7-2	.	TRBJ2-7	CASRRNRGAYEQYF	TGTGCCAGCAGGCGGAACAGGGGAGCCTACGAGCAGTACTTC
.	TRBV15	few	TRBJ1-6	CATSSKDSSYNSPLHF	TGTGCCACCAGCAGCAAGGACAGCTCCTATAATTCACCCCTCCACTTT
.	TRBV7-3	.	TRBJ1-3	CASSSYSGNTIYF	TGTGCCAGCAGCTCGTACAGTGGAAACACCATATATTTT
.	TRBV30	.	TRBJ1-1	CAWSLGGNTEAFF	TGTGCCTGGAGCCTTGGAGGGAACACTGAAGCTTTCTTT
.	TRBV10-3	.	TRBJ2-1	CAISGGRRYDEQFF	TGTGCCATCAGTGGGGGCAGACGTTACGATGAGCAGTTCTTC